This record covers a single T cell receptor (beta chain). The sample comes from a study of cytotoxic CD8 clonotypes in ibrutinib-treated CLL. The germline CDR1 and CDR2 sequences are PRHDT and FYEKMQ (reference sequence). The CDR3 contains 14 residues. J gave up 5 bases and V 2 bases, and 5 bases lay outside the gene matches. Clones were read by immunoSEQ multiplex PCR, and TCRdb kept only the in-frame ones, dropping some. The table shows about 68,000 clones, with roughly nine tenths occurring only once. The chain combines TRBV13 with TRBJ2-7; 8 bases line up with TRBD1. Sequenced here: PBMCs, sampled after 12 months of ibrutinib treatment. The clonotype was recovered from a human donor with chronic lymphocytic leukemia. The CDR3 reads CASSLSRQGNEQYF. CDR3 bases: TGTGCCAGCAGCTTAAGCCGACAGGGGAACGAGCAGTACTTC.